These T cell receptor beta chains were read from a single sample in a study of cytomegalovirus exposure and HLA in healthy donors. This table comes from immunoSEQ multiplex PCR, and its TCRdb copy is limited to in-frame clones, with some not included. The sample includes some 98,000 clones, under 85% seen only once; the top ten take 9.5% to 12%. The sequenced sample was PBMCs. The receptors shown here come from a man younger than 30 in good health and CMV-seropositive. Both conserved end residues are part of each CDR3. The order of the fields is clone size, D gene, V gene, J gene, CDR3 DNA, CDR3 protein. A D gene is named only where the DNA matches it firmly. Size is stated for part of the rows, as once, few or many counts, or as a class when the clone is expanded.

abundance: .
d_gene: .
v_gene: TRBV9
j_gene: TRBJ2-7
CDR3nt: TGTGCCAGCAGCGTAGCTATGTCCGAGCAGTACTTC
CDR3aa: CASSVAMSEQYF

abundance: .
d_gene: TRBD1
v_gene: TRBV5-1
j_gene: TRBJ2-7
CDR3nt: TGCGCCAGCAGCACAGGGGGATCCTACGAGCAGTACTTC
CDR3aa: CASSTGGSYEQYF

abundance: .
d_gene: TRBD2
v_gene: TRBV27
j_gene: TRBJ2-7
CDR3nt: TGTGCCAGCCATAAGGACGGACTAGTCTACGAGCAGTACTTC
CDR3aa: CASHKDGLVYEQYF

abundance: once
d_gene: .
v_gene: TRBV7-2
j_gene: TRBJ2-7
CDR3nt: TGTGCCAGCAGCCCGCCATGGGCAGGCGCCTACGAGCAGTACTTC
CDR3aa: CASSPPWAGAYEQYF

abundance: .
d_gene: .
v_gene: TRBV2
j_gene: TRBJ2-5
CDR3nt: TGTGCCAGCAGTGTAGAATCAGGGCGGCAAGAGACCCAGTACTTC
CDR3aa: CASSVESGRQETQYF

abundance: .
d_gene: .
v_gene: TRBV7-6
j_gene: TRBJ2-7
CDR3nt: TGTGCCAGCAGCTTAGAAGTTGAGGGAACCTACGAGCAGTACTTC
CDR3aa: CASSLEVEGTYEQYF

abundance: .
d_gene: .
v_gene: TRBV4-2
j_gene: TRBJ1-6
CDR3nt: TGTGCCAGCAGCCAGCCGGGGGGAACTAATTCACCCCTCCACTTT
CDR3aa: CASSQPGGTNSPLHF

abundance: .
d_gene: .
v_gene: TRBV19
j_gene: TRBJ1-5
CDR3nt: TGTGCCAGTTCCAAACGGGGTGAGAATCAGCCCCAGCATTTT
CDR3aa: CASSKRGENQPQHF

abundance: .
d_gene: .
v_gene: TRBV19
j_gene: TRBJ2-5
CDR3nt: TGTGCCAGTAGTGTTCCGTCGGAGGAGACCCAGTACTTC
CDR3aa: CASSVPSEETQYF

abundance: .
d_gene: TRBD2
v_gene: TRBV7-4
j_gene: TRBJ2-7
CDR3nt: TGTGCCAGCAGCTTGGATAGTAGGGGAAGTCGGGGGGTCGAGCAGTACTTC
CDR3aa: CASSLDSRGSRGVEQYF

abundance: .
d_gene: TRBD1
v_gene: TRBV19
j_gene: TRBJ1-1
CDR3nt: TGTGCCAGTAGTGTAACAGGGGGCCTGAACACTGAAGCTTTCTTT
CDR3aa: CASSVTGGLNTEAFF

abundance: .
d_gene: TRBD1
v_gene: TRBV23-1
j_gene: TRBJ1-5
CDR3nt: TGCGCCAGCAGTACTGCCCGACAGGGGGCTCTCAATCAGCCCCAGCATTTT
CDR3aa: CASSTARQGALNQPQHF

abundance: .
d_gene: .
v_gene: TRBV6-1
j_gene: TRBJ1-5
CDR3nt: TGTGCCAGCAGTGACTGGACAGTGAGTCAGCCCCAGCATTTT
CDR3aa: CASSDWTVSQPQHF

abundance: .
d_gene: TRBD1
v_gene: TRBV30
j_gene: TRBJ1-2
CDR3nt: TGTGCCTGGGCAGGACAGGGGTTCTATGGCTACACCTTC
CDR3aa: CAWAGQGFYGYTF

abundance: .
d_gene: .
v_gene: TRBV7-9
j_gene: TRBJ2-7
CDR3nt: TGTGCCAGCAGCTCCTGGCGGGGAGGCAACGAGCAGTACTTC
CDR3aa: CASSSWRGGNEQYF

abundance: .
d_gene: TRBD2
v_gene: TRBV2
j_gene: TRBJ2-7
CDR3nt: TGTGCCAGCAGTGCAGCGGGGGGAACCTACGAGCAGTACTTC
CDR3aa: CASSAAGGTYEQYF

abundance: .
d_gene: .
v_gene: TRBV6-5
j_gene: TRBJ1-2
CDR3nt: TGTGCCAGCAGTGAACGGGGTAACTATGGCTACACCTTC
CDR3aa: CASSERGNYGYTF

abundance: .
d_gene: .
v_gene: TRBV6-1
j_gene: TRBJ2-7
CDR3nt: TGTGCCAGCAGTGAATATGAGAACGAGCAGTACTTC
CDR3aa: CASSEYENEQYF

abundance: .
d_gene: TRBD1
v_gene: TRBV5-1
j_gene: TRBJ2-7
CDR3nt: TGCGCCAGCAGCTTAGGACAGGGAGCCTACGAGCAGTACTTC
CDR3aa: CASSLGQGAYEQYF

abundance: .
d_gene: TRBD1
v_gene: TRBV5-4
j_gene: TRBJ1-1
CDR3nt: TGTGCCAGCAGCTGGGGGGACAGGGGCGGAACTGAAGCTTTCTTT
CDR3aa: CASSWGDRGGTEAFF

abundance: .
d_gene: .
v_gene: TRBV5-5
j_gene: TRBJ1-2
CDR3nt: TGTGCCAGCAGCTTAGGACAGACCCGCTATGGCTACACCTTC
CDR3aa: CASSLGQTRYGYTF

abundance: .
d_gene: .
v_gene: TRBV30
j_gene: TRBJ2-7
CDR3nt: TGTGCCTGGAGAGAAGGGGCCCACTACGAGCAGTACTTC
CDR3aa: CAWREGAHYEQYF

abundance: .
d_gene: .
v_gene: TRBV19
j_gene: TRBJ1-1
CDR3nt: TGTGCCAGTAGTATGCGGGCAAAACTGAACACTGAAGCTTTCTTT
CDR3aa: CASSMRAKLNTEAFF

abundance: .
d_gene: .
v_gene: TRBV27
j_gene: TRBJ1-6
CDR3nt: TGTGCCAGCAGTTTATCGTCTGGGACACCAAATTCGCCCCTCCACTTT
CDR3aa: CASSLSSGTPNSPLHF

abundance: .
d_gene: .
v_gene: TRBV6-5
j_gene: TRBJ1-6
CDR3nt: TGTGCCAGCAGTCCTGGACAGTCTTATAATTCACCCCTCCACTTT
CDR3aa: CASSPGQSYNSPLHF

abundance: .
d_gene: .
v_gene: TRBV27
j_gene: TRBJ1-2
CDR3nt: TGTGCCAGCAGTTTACGGGGGAGTGGCGGCTACACCTTC
CDR3aa: CASSLRGSGGYTF

abundance: .
d_gene: .
v_gene: TRBV7-9
j_gene: TRBJ2-2
CDR3nt: TGTGCCAGCAGCTTAGTGGCCTACACCGGGGAGCTGTTTTTT
CDR3aa: CASSLVAYTGELFF

abundance: .
d_gene: TRBD1
v_gene: TRBV14
j_gene: TRBJ2-7
CDR3nt: TGTGCCAGCAGCAAGAGACAGGGAGTCTCCTACGAGCAGTACTTC
CDR3aa: CASSKRQGVSYEQYF

abundance: few
d_gene: TRBD2
v_gene: TRBV10-1
j_gene: TRBJ2-2
CDR3nt: TGCGCCAGCAGTGGGAGACTAGCGGGGGAGTCGGGGGAGCTGTTTTTT
CDR3aa: CASSGRLAGESGELFF

abundance: .
d_gene: TRBD1
v_gene: TRBV2
j_gene: TRBJ1-2
CDR3nt: TGTGCCAGCAGGGTGACAGGGGGTAACTATGGCTACACCTTC
CDR3aa: CASRVTGGNYGYTF

abundance: .
d_gene: .
v_gene: TRBV6-1
j_gene: TRBJ1-5
CDR3nt: TGTGCCAGCAGTGAAGCCGGCGGGGGCTATTCCAATCAGCCCCAGCATTTT
CDR3aa: CASSEAGGGYSNQPQHF

abundance: .
d_gene: TRBD1
v_gene: TRBV28
j_gene: TRBJ2-7
CDR3nt: TGTGCCAGCAGTTTATCGTTAGCTGGGACAGACTACGAGCAGTACTTC
CDR3aa: CASSLSLAGTDYEQYF

abundance: .
d_gene: TRBD2
v_gene: TRBV9
j_gene: TRBJ2-1
CDR3nt: TGTGCCAGCAGCGTAGAAGGCGGGGGGGCCAATGAGCAGTTCTTC
CDR3aa: CASSVEGGGANEQFF

abundance: .
d_gene: .
v_gene: TRBV5-1
j_gene: TRBJ1-2
CDR3nt: TGCGCCAGCAGCTTGGACGGACAAGCCTATGGCTACACCTTC
CDR3aa: CASSLDGQAYGYTF

abundance: once
d_gene: TRBD2
v_gene: TRBV5-1
j_gene: TRBJ2-2
CDR3nt: TGCGCCAGCAGCGTACTAGCGGGGGGGAACACCGGGGAGCTGTTTTTT
CDR3aa: CASSVLAGGNTGELFF

abundance: .
d_gene: TRBD2
v_gene: TRBV5-1
j_gene: TRBJ2-5
CDR3nt: TGCGCCAGCAGCGAGGGACTAGCAGGGGAGACCCAGTACTTC
CDR3aa: CASSEGLAGETQYF

abundance: .
d_gene: .
v_gene: TRBV6-1
j_gene: TRBJ2-7
CDR3nt: TGTGCCAGCAGTGAACAGGTACCCTACGAGCAGTACTTC
CDR3aa: CASSEQVPYEQYF

abundance: .
d_gene: .
v_gene: TRBV6-1
j_gene: TRBJ1-2
CDR3nt: TGTGCCAGCAGTGAAGACGGCAGAGGGTATAACTATGGCTACACCTTC
CDR3aa: CASSEDGRGYNYGYTF

abundance: .
d_gene: .
v_gene: TRBV10-3
j_gene: TRBJ2-2
CDR3nt: TGTGCCATCAGTGGACAAGGGGTCTCGAACACCGGGGAGCTGTTTTTT
CDR3aa: CAISGQGVSNTGELFF

abundance: .
d_gene: TRBD2
v_gene: TRBV6-6
j_gene: TRBJ2-1
CDR3nt: TGTGCCAGCAGTTACTCCTCCCAGCGGGGCTACAATGAGCAGTTCTTC
CDR3aa: CASSYSSQRGYNEQFF

abundance: .
d_gene: TRBD1
v_gene: TRBV27
j_gene: TRBJ2-7
CDR3nt: TGTGCCAGCAGTTTATCGGAATCCGGGACAGGAGCCTACGAGCAGTACTTC
CDR3aa: CASSLSESGTGAYEQYF

abundance: .
d_gene: .
v_gene: TRBV5-1
j_gene: TRBJ2-3
CDR3nt: TGCGCCAGCAGCTTGGGCAGGGGTTGGAGCACAGATACGCAGTATTTT
CDR3aa: CASSLGRGWSTDTQYF

abundance: .
d_gene: .
v_gene: TRBV30
j_gene: TRBJ2-1
CDR3nt: TGTGCCTGGAGAGTTCGGGGGGCCCTCAATGAGCAGTTCTTC
CDR3aa: CAWRVRGALNEQFF

abundance: .
d_gene: TRBD1
v_gene: TRBV25-1
j_gene: TRBJ2-3
CDR3nt: TGTGCCAGCAGTGTTGGACAGGGCACAGATACGCAGTATTTT
CDR3aa: CASSVGQGTDTQYF

abundance: .
d_gene: TRBD2
v_gene: TRBV7-7
j_gene: TRBJ2-1
CDR3nt: TGTGCCAGCAGCACCGGGACTAGCGTCGGTGAGCAGTTCTTC
CDR3aa: CASSTGTSVGEQFF

abundance: .
d_gene: TRBD1
v_gene: TRBV7-3
j_gene: TRBJ1-1
CDR3nt: TGTGCCAGCAGCGTGGGACAGGTGAACACTGAAGCTTTCTTT
CDR3aa: CASSVGQVNTEAFF

abundance: few
d_gene: .
v_gene: TRBV6-5
j_gene: TRBJ1-5
CDR3nt: TGTGCCAGCAGTTATGGGCCTGGGCAGCCCCAGCATTTT
CDR3aa: CASSYGPGQPQHF

abundance: .
d_gene: TRBD1
v_gene: TRBV30
j_gene: TRBJ1-5
CDR3nt: TGTGCCTGGAACTCGGAGGGGGCCGGCAATCAGCCCCAGCATTTT
CDR3aa: CAWNSEGAGNQPQHF

abundance: .
d_gene: TRBD2
v_gene: TRBV28
j_gene: TRBJ2-1
CDR3nt: TGTGCCAGCACCGATAGCGGGGGGGACAATGAGCAGTTCTTC
CDR3aa: CASTDSGGDNEQFF

abundance: .
d_gene: TRBD1
v_gene: TRBV6-5
j_gene: TRBJ2-7
CDR3nt: TGTGCCAGCACCGGGGGACAGGGACTTTACGAGCAGTACTTC
CDR3aa: CASTGGQGLYEQYF

abundance: .
d_gene: TRBD1
v_gene: TRBV9
j_gene: TRBJ1-6
CDR3nt: TGTGCCAGCAGCCTGGGGACAGGCCAATATAATTCACCCCTCCACTTT
CDR3aa: CASSLGTGQYNSPLHF

abundance: .
d_gene: TRBD1
v_gene: TRBV28
j_gene: TRBJ1-1
CDR3nt: TGTGCCAGCAGTTCCGACAGGGCCCCTACTACGAACACTGAAGCTTTCTTT
CDR3aa: CASSSDRAPTTNTEAFF

abundance: .
d_gene: .
v_gene: TRBV30
j_gene: TRBJ2-1
CDR3nt: TGTGCCTGGAGTACCCGGGGTCGAGTCAATGAGCAGTTCTTC
CDR3aa: CAWSTRGRVNEQFF

abundance: .
d_gene: .
v_gene: TRBV4-2
j_gene: TRBJ2-7
CDR3nt: TGTGCCAGCAGCCAAGATGGGCAAGGAGGCCCCTACGAGCAGTACTTC
CDR3aa: CASSQDGQGGPYEQYF

abundance: .
d_gene: .
v_gene: TRBV5-8
j_gene: TRBJ1-5
CDR3nt: TGTGCCAGCAGCTTTGAACGGGGTGGGCAGCCCCAGCATTTT
CDR3aa: CASSFERGGQPQHF